These 5 T cell receptor beta chains were all obtained from the same sample, sequenced in a study of tumor-infiltrating lymphocytes in primary liver carcinoma. Co-extraction of RNA and DNA was performed on about 19-30 mg of unsorted bulk tissue. TCR beta cDNA was prepared out of around 460 ng total RNA by means of a constant-region primer. The TCR beta library was amplified through three nested multiplex PCR rounds in a modified ARM-PCR procedure. Amplification in the first two PCR rounds was performed using TRBV1-TRBV30 forward primers and a C-beta reverse primer for around 10 cycles each. TCRdb re-analysed the multiplex PCR reads in MiXCR, keeping a single row per CDR3 protein. The sample has around 120,000 distinct CDR3 sequences; roughly three fifths are singletons. The sequencing input was liver tumor tissue from sampling region 1. As to subset: tumor region T1, superior pole. The receptors shown here come from a woman aged 55-75 years with primary liver carcinoma and hepatitis B virus infection.

Notes on this clonotype: A much bigger clone sits one base away, suggesting this may be a read error. The chain carries TRBV29-1 and TRBJ2-7, with 7 bases matching TRBD1. After removal of 3 bases from V and 12 bases from J, the junction contained 11 bases not matched to a gene. Germline V gene data show CDR1 as SQVTM and CDR2 as ANQGSEA. The CDR3 loop spans 12 amino acids. The CDR3 is CSVEATGYGRYF. The CDR3 DNA follows: TGCAGCGTTGAGGCGACAGGGTACGGGCGGTACTTC.

In this sample, this clonotype turned up once. A much larger clone sits a single nucleotide away, making a read error possible. The rearrangement joins TRBV7-8 to TRBJ2-3, with D possibly TRBD1 on 6 matching bases. This CDR3 comprises 19 residues. The germline V gene encodes CDR1 SGHVS and CDR2 FQNEAQ. The CDR3 region is CAISSHREQVVRGTDTQYF. CDR3 bases: TGTGCCATCAGCTCCCACAGGGAACAAGTTGTTCGGGGCACAGATACGCAGTATTTT.

The chain is built from TRBV6-1 and TRBJ2-7; D is tentatively TRBD1 or TRBD2 (5 bases each). Trimming cost V 5 bases and J 0 bases, with 20 bases left between them. The CDR3 covers 17 residues. Germline V gene data show CDR1 as MNHNS and CDR2 as SASEGT. The CDR3 region is CASSSKNGAGTSYEQYF. The CDR3 region has the DNA TGTGCCAGCAGTTCTAAAAATGGGGCAGGGACCTCCTACGAGCAGTACTTC.

Concerning this clonotype: A much larger clone lies one base from this, so it may be a read error. J is TRBJ2-2 and V is TRBV4-2, with TRBD1 matching over 9 bases. CDR1 is LGHNA, CDR2 YNFKEQ, per germline. There are 14 residues in the CDR3. CDR3 loop: CVSSQGQGAGELFF. For the CDR3, the DNA is TGTGTCAGCAGCCAGGGACAGGGCGCCGGGGAGCTGTTTTTT.

The V call is TRBV7-9, the J call TRBJ1-6; D is unclear. V lost 1 base, J lost 7 bases, and 11 bases lay in between. This CDR3 has 15 amino acids. The germline gives CDR1 SEHNR, CDR2 FQNEAQ (reference sequence). CDR3 coding DNA: TGTGCCAGCAGCTTAGGCGGCCAGCAAAATTCACCCCTCCACTTT. It specifies CASSLGGQQNSPLHF.